This T cell receptor (beta chain) stems from a study of control samples from healthy donors and cancer patients. Germline V CDR1 and CDR2: MDHEN, SYDVKM. V dropped 5 bases and J dropped 2 bases, with 15 bases sitting between them. CDR3 length: 15 residues. TCRdb keeps only in-frame clones here, not all; method: immunoSEQ multiplex PCR. The sample gives around 84,000 clones, around 92% of which show up once; approximately 15% is in the top ten. Sequencing input: blood. This chain uses TRBV28 with TRBJ1-2; TRBD1 might be the D (6 bases). This receptor was taken from a man aged 25-40 years in good health. CDR3 sequence reads: CASSEGVRSNYGYTF. DNA for the CDR3: TGTGCCAGCAGTGAGGGGGTGAGGTCAAACTATGGCTACACCTTC.